This is a list of T cell receptor beta chains from one sample in a study of identical twins. TCRdb reanalysed the 5' RACE reads using MiXCR and keeps one entry per CDR3 protein. The sample has some 500,000 distinct CDR3 sequences; 13% to 15% are singletons. The sample also formed part of further work on yellow fever vaccine responses in identical twins.

Sequencing was performed on CD4+ T cells sorted from blood. These TCRs come from a woman between 18 and 29 years old in good health. Both conserved end residues are part of each CDR3. Fields, in order: clone size, J gene, D gene, CDR3 length, V gene, CDR3 DNA, CDR3 protein. D genes are given only for firm matches. Size is stated for part of the rows, as once, few or many counts, or as a class when the clone is expanded.

>.|TRBJ2-7|.|14|TRBV4-2
TGTGCCAGCAGCCAAGTGGGCAGGGGGGTCGAGCAGTACTTC
CASSQVGRGVEQYF
>few|TRBJ2-2|TRBD1|14|TRBV10-3
TGTGCCATCACCCCGGGACAGGGGTCCGGGGAGCTGTTTTTT
CAITPGQGSGELFF
>.|TRBJ2-7|.|15|TRBV7-3
TGTGCCAGCAGCTTCGCTGCAGGGAGCTCCTACGAGCAGTACTTC
CASSFAAGSSYEQYF
>.|TRBJ2-5|TRBD2|15|TRBV6-1
TGTGCCAGCACCTCGGGAGGGGGGCGGCAAGAGACCCAGTACTTC
CASTSGGGRQETQYF
>.|TRBJ2-3|.|14|TRBV19
TGTGCCAGCAAAACAAAGGGGGGCACAGATACGCAGTATTTT
CASKTKGGTDTQYF
>many|TRBJ2-3|.|13|TRBV18
TGTGCCAGCTCACCAAGTCTGACAGATACGCAGTATTTT
CASSPSLTDTQYF
>.|TRBJ2-7|.|15|TRBV20-1
TGCAGTGCTGGGGCCTCGTTGGGGCCCTCCTACGAGCAGTACTTC
CSAGASLGPSYEQYF
>.|TRBJ2-4|.|16|TRBV6-2/TRBV6-3
TGTGCCAGCAGTTCACCGGGGGCCTGGAACAAAAACATTCAGTACTTC
CASSSPGAWNKNIQYF
>few|TRBJ2-7|TRBD2|13|TRBV7-8
TGTGCCAGTGTCGGGGGGGCGCTTTACGAGCAGTACTTC
CASVGGALYEQYF
>.|TRBJ2-1|TRBD2|17|TRBV10-3
TGTGCCATCAGTGAACGGGGACTAGCGGGATTGTACAATGAGCAGTTCTTC
CAISERGLAGLYNEQFF
>.|TRBJ2-2|.|14|TRBV6-1
TGTGCCAGCAGCCGGCCCCCGAACACCGGGGAGCTGTTTTTT
CASSRPPNTGELFF
>many|TRBJ1-2|.|15|TRBV7-2
TGTGCCAGCAGCTTAGCTGGGACATCTAACCGGGGCTACACCTTC
CASSLAGTSNRGYTF
>.|TRBJ2-1|.|16|TRBV28
TGTGCCAGCAGTAATATAGCGAGATCGAGCTACAATGAGCAGTTCTTC
CASSNIARSSYNEQFF
>.|TRBJ2-5|.|15|TRBV3-1
TGTGCCAGCAGCCTTCCGACCACGACCCAAGAGACCCAGTACTTC
CASSLPTTTQETQYF
>few|TRBJ2-3|.|13|TRBV6-1
TGTGCCAGTTCTCGGGGGCGGACAGATACGCAGTATTTT
CASSRGRTDTQYF
>.|TRBJ2-5|.|16|TRBV28
TGTGCCAGCAGTTTACTGGGTGACGGGACCCAAGAGACCCAGTACTTC
CASSLLGDGTQETQYF
>few|TRBJ2-7|.|12|TRBV20-1
TGCAGTGCTCGGAGGGACTCCTACGAGCAGTACTTC
CSARRDSYEQYF
>.|TRBJ2-3|.|17|TRBV14
TGTGCCAGCAGCCAAAAAGGAGGGGCAGGAAGCACAGATACGCAGTATTTT
CASSQKGGAGSTDTQYF
>.|TRBJ2-1|.|16|TRBV5-1
TGCGCCAGCAGCTCGAGTAAGGATAGCGCTAGCAATGAGCAGTTCTTC
CASSSSKDSASNEQFF
>few|TRBJ2-1|.|15|TRBV28
TGTGCCAGCAGTTTAAGGTGGACAGCCTACAATGAGCAGTTCTTC
CASSLRWTAYNEQFF
>.|TRBJ1-2|.|15|TRBV27
TGTGCCAGCAGTTTATCGCCCGGGAGTCCGTCTGGCTACACCTTC
CASSLSPGSPSGYTF
>few|TRBJ2-7|.|14|TRBV5-5
TGTGCCAGCAGGTTGCTGGGGGGCACCTACGAGCAGTACTTC
CASRLLGGTYEQYF
>few|TRBJ2-1|.|13|TRBV3-1
TGTGCCAGCAGCCAAGGACAACGGACCCTCGGGTTCTTC
CASSQGQRTLGFF
>few|TRBJ2-2|.|15|TRBV24-1
TGTGCCACCAGTGCCTTGGGACACCCCACCGGGGAGCTGTTTTTT
CATSALGHPTGELFF
>few|TRBJ2-7|.|13|TRBV6-6
TGTGCCAGCAGCTCCGACTGGGCTCTCGAGCAGTACTTC
CASSSDWALEQYF
>few|TRBJ1-1|.|15|TRBV29-1
TGCAGCGCTCGCAATCGGGCAGTAAAGAACACTGAAGCTTTCTTT
CSARNRAVKNTEAFF
>few|TRBJ2-7|.|14|TRBV3-1
TGTGCCAGCAGCCAAGGGACAGCTCCTTACGAGCAGTACTTC
CASSQGTAPYEQYF
>.|TRBJ1-5|TRBD1|13|TRBV6-1
TGTGCCGCGGACGCAGGGGGAGATCAGCCCCAGCATTTT
CAADAGGDQPQHF
>many|TRBJ2-5|.|14|TRBV5-1
TGCGCCAGCAGCTTGGGAACATTCCAAGAGACCCAGTACTTC
CASSLGTFQETQYF
>.|TRBJ2-7|TRBD1|14|TRBV5-1
TGCGCCAGCAGCTCTACAGGGGTCCCCTACGAGCAGTACTTC
CASSSTGVPYEQYF
>.|TRBJ2-1|.|11|TRBV6-2/TRBV6-3
TGTGCCAGCAGTTACGCCAATGAGCAGTTCTTC
CASSYANEQFF
>.|TRBJ2-7|.|12|TRBV28
TGTGCCAGCACCTCCTCCCCCAACGAGCAGTACTTC
CASTSSPNEQYF
>.|TRBJ2-7|.|15|TRBV5-1
TGCGCCAGCAGCCCTCAGAGCGGAGTATCCTACGAGCAGTACTTC
CASSPQSGVSYEQYF
>.|TRBJ2-2|TRBD1|16|TRBV5-1
TGCGCCAGCAGCATGCAAGAGGGGGCGCGCACCGGGGAGCTGTTTTTT
CASSMQEGARTGELFF
>many|TRBJ2-3|TRBD2|15|TRBV9
TGTGCCAGCAGCGGTAGCGGGGGGGTTACAGATACGCAGTATTTT
CASSGSGGVTDTQYF
>.|TRBJ2-5|.|16|TRBV24-1
TGTGCCACCCCCCTCAGGCCGGGTAGAGTAACAGAGACCCAGTACTTC
CATPLRPGRVTETQYF
>.|TRBJ2-7|.|12|TRBV30
TGTGCCTGGAAGCAGGGGTCCTACGAGCAGTACTTC
CAWKQGSYEQYF
>.|TRBJ2-6|TRBD1|19|TRBV24-1
TGTGGCACCAGTTATCTACCCGGGACAGGGCACTCTGGGGCCAACGTCCTGACTTTC
CGTSYLPGTGHSGANVLTF
>.|TRBJ2-1|TRBD1|16|TRBV5-1
TGCGCCAGCAGCTCGCCACCCGGGACAGTGTACAATGAGCAGTTCTTC
CASSSPPGTVYNEQFF
>few|TRBJ2-5|.|14|TRBV5-1
TGCGCCAGCAGCTTAAGACCCGTACAAGAGACCCAGTACTTC
CASSLRPVQETQYF
>few|TRBJ1-5|.|13|TRBV20-1
TGCAGTGCTACGACAGGAGTCCTTCAGCCCCAGCATTTT
CSATTGVLQPQHF
>few|TRBJ2-5|.|15|TRBV7-2
TGTGCCAGCAGCTTTGGCGGGGGACATCGGGAGACCCAGTACTTC
CASSFGGGHRETQYF
>.|TRBJ2-2|TRBD1|16|TRBV28
TGTGCCAGCAGTTTCTCGACAGGGTCAAACACCGGGGAGCTGTTTTTT
CASSFSTGSNTGELFF
>few|TRBJ2-5|TRBD1|15|TRBV9
TGTGCCAGCAGCCGTACGGGACAGGAACAAGAGACCCAGTACTTC
CASSRTGQEQETQYF
>.|TRBJ1-6|.|17|TRBV12-3/TRBV12-4
TGTGCCAGCAGTCCACGACAAAGTCCCCGCCAAAATTCACCCCTCCACTTT
CASSPRQSPRQNSPLHF
>.|TRBJ2-7|TRBD1|14|TRBV30
TGTGCCTGGAGCGCCGGGACAGGGCTCTACGAGCAGTACTTC
CAWSAGTGLYEQYF
>few|TRBJ2-1|TRBD2|16|TRBV29-1
TGCAGCGTTGAAGTTCGGACTAGCGGGAGGTTAAATGAGCAGTTCTTC
CSVEVRTSGRLNEQFF